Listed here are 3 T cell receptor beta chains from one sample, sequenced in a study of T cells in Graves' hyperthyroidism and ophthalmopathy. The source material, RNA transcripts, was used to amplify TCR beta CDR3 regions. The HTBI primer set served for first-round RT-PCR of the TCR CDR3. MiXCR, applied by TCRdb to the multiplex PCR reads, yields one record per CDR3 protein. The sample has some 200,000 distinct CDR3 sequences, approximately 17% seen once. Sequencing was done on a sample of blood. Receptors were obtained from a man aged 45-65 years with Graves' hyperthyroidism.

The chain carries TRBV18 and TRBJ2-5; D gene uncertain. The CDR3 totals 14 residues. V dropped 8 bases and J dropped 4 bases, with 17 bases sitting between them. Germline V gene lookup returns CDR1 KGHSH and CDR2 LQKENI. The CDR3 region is CASTPPTWRETQYF. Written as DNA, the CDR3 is TGTGCCAGCACTCCACCGACTTGGCGAGAGACCCAGTACTTC. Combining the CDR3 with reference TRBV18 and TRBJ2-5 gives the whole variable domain NAGVMQNPRHLVRRRGQEARLRCSPMKGHSHVYWYRQLPEEGLKFMVYLQKENIIDESGMPKERFSAEFPKEGPSILRIQQVVRGDSAAYFCASTPPTWRETQYFGPGTRLLVL.

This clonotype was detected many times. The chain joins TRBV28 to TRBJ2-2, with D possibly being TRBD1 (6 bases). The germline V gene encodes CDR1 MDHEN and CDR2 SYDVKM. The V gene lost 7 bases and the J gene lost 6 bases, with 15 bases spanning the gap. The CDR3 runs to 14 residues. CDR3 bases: TGTGCCAGCATTCTCCGACCAGGGGCCGGGGAGCTGTTTTTT. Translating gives CASILRPGAGELFF.

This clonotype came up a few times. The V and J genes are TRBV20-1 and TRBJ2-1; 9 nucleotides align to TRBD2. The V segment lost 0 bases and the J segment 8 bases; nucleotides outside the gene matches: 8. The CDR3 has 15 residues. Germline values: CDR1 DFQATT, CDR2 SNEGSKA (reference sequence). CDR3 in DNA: TGCAGTGCTAGAGATAGGAGTAGCGGGAGAGATGAGCAGTTCTTC. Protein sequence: CSARDRSSGRDEQFF.